These 24 T cell receptor beta chains came from one sample sequenced in a study of shared T cell receptors in the human thymus. The data were produced by immunoSEQ multiplex PCR, yet TCRdb's version contains in-frame clones alone and is incomplete. The sample includes over 350,000 clones, 95% of them seen just once. Sequenced input: thymocytes. The receptor source for this set is a human donor.

The chain uses TRBV18 and TRBJ2-7, with 8 bases aligning to TRBD2. Germline-derived CDR1 and CDR2 are KGHSH and LQKENI. After removal of 8 bases from V and 2 bases from J, the junction contained 11 bases not matched to a gene. CDR3 length: 15 amino acids. CDR3 residues: CASHPYSGKPYEQYF. CDR3 nucleotide sequence: TGTGCCAGCCACCCCTATAGCGGGAAACCCTACGAGCAGTACTTC.

The chain combines TRBV28 with TRBJ2-7, with 7 nucleotides matching TRBD1. CDR3 length: 15 residues. V was clipped by 10 bases and J by 0 bases; unmatched bases: 12. The germline CDR1 and CDR2 sequences are MDHEN and SYDVKM. The CDR3 protein is CAIKAEDRSSYEQYF. The CDR3 nucleotides are TGTGCCATCAAAGCCGAGGACAGGAGCTCCTACGAGCAGTACTTC.

V usage is TRBV7-6 and J usage is TRBJ2-1, with TRBD2 identical over 7 bases. This CDR3 has 16 residues. Losses at the gene ends were 5 bases for V and 4 bases for J; bases not matched to a gene: 11. The germline gives CDR1 SGHVS, CDR2 FNYEAQ. The CDR3 region is CASSPSEKRDYNEQFF. The CDR3 bases are TGTGCCAGCAGCCCCTCCGAGAAGCGGGATTACAATGAGCAGTTCTTC.

The gene calls are TRBV15 and TRBJ1-2; D is unclear. Per the germline V gene, CDR1 is LNHNV and CDR2 is YYDKDF (reference sequence). The CDR3 is 13 residues long. Trimming took 4 bases from V and 6 from J, leaving 12 bases between them. The CDR3 reads CATSMAGGDGYTF. The CDR3, as DNA: TGTGCCACCAGCATGGCGGGCGGGGATGGCTACACCTTC.

The chain joins TRBV6-1 to TRBJ1-5; D not resolved. The length of the CDR3 is 19 residues. CDR1 MNHNS and CDR2 SASEGT come from the germline V gene. Trimming cost V 1 base and J 0 bases, with 19 bases left between them. The CDR3 sequence: CASSEGYYGEVYSNQPQHF. The CDR3, as DNA: TGTGCCAGCAGTGAAGGGTATTATGGAGAAGTTTATAGCAATCAGCCCCAGCATTTT.

The chain employs TRBV28 and TRBJ2-1; 8 bases fit TRBD2. The CDR3 loop spans 16 amino acids. Trimming removed 3 bases from V and 4 bases from J; junction bases left unmatched: 8. Looked up from germline, CDR1 is MDHEN and CDR2 is SYDVKM. CDR3 region: CASSFRGLAVYNEQFF. In DNA form, the CDR3 reads TGTGCCAGCAGTTTCAGAGGACTAGCAGTATACAATGAGCAGTTCTTC.

The chain has TRBV18 and TRBJ2-7; TRBD1 agrees at 8 bases. The CDR3 runs 19 residues. The trim removed 2 bases at V and 2 bases at J, leaving 17 bases unmatched. CDR1 is KGHSH, CDR2 LQKENI, per germline. The CDR3 DNA is TGTGCCAGCTCACCAGGAGGGATAACAGGACAGGGACGGGCCTACGAGCAGTACTTC. Its protein product is CASSPGGITGQGRAYEQYF.

This clone was seen once. The chain combines TRBV29-1 with TRBJ2-5; 10 bases align to TRBD2. The CDR3 is made up of 13 amino acids. J gave up 5 bases and V 7 bases, and 7 bases lay outside the gene matches. In germline, CDR1 is SQVTM, CDR2 ANQGSEA. The CDR3 is CSADPGLAETQYF. The CDR3 nucleotides are TGCAGCGCCGACCCGGGACTAGCGGAGACCCAGTACTTC. Filled out from reference TRBV29-1 and TRBJ2-5, the complete variable domain reads SAVISQKPSRDICQRGTSLTIQCQVDSQVTMMFWYRQQPGQSLTLIATANQGSEATYESGFVIDKFPISRPNLTFSTLTVSNMSPEDSSIYLCSADPGLAETQYFGPGTRLLVL.

V and J are TRBV28 and TRBJ1-5; D is uncertain. The CDR3 consists of 16 residues. Between the trimmed V and J ends, which lost 0 bases and 2 bases, there was a span of 11 bases. CDR1 and CDR2 from the germline V gene are MDHEN and SYDVKM. This CDR3 reads CASSLWKVTGNQPQHF. CDR3 coding DNA: TGTGCCAGCAGTTTATGGAAGGTAACGGGCAATCAGCCCCAGCATTTT.

For this clone: The same CDR3 is also encoded by other DNA sequences in this sample. The rearrangement joins TRBV29-1 to TRBJ2-3; D remains unclear. Germline lookup yields CDR1 SQVTM and CDR2 ANQGSEA. The V end was cut by 6 bases, the J end by 2 bases, with 3 bases between. The CDR3 sequence is 10 residues long. The DNA for the CDR3 is TGCAGCGTGGTCACAGATACGCAGTATTTT. Its translation: CSVVTDTQYF.

The genes are TRBV5-6 and TRBJ2-1, with D tentatively TRBD2 (5 bases). This CDR3 region has 15 residues. Germline V lookup: CDR1 SGHDT, CDR2 YYEEEE. The V end lost 2 bases, the J end lost 0 bases, and 9 bases lay between the germline ends. CDR3 amino acids: CASSFRGGSYNEQFF. In nucleotides, the CDR3 is TGTGCCAGCAGCTTTCGGGGTGGCTCCTACAATGAGCAGTTCTTC. The whole variable domain, remainder taken from reference TRBV5-6 and TRBJ2-1, is DAGVTQSPTHLIKTRGQQVTLRCSPKSGHDTVSWYQQALGQGPQFIFQYYEEEERQRGNFPDRFSGHQFPNYSSELNVNALLLGDSALYLCASSFRGGSYNEQFFGPGTRLTVL.

A remark on this clone: One junction end does not reproduce the germline sequence, and a read error may be involved. This sequence joins TRBV7-7 and TRBJ2-3, with 8 bases lining up with TRBD2. The germline gives CDR1 SSHAT, CDR2 FNYEAQ (reference sequence). This CDR3 is built from 17 residues. CDR3 in amino acids: CASSSSPGTRGTDTQYF. Written as DNA, the CDR3 is TGTGCTAGCAGCTCCAGTCCCGGGACTAGAGGAACAGATACGCAGTATTTT.

This clone was found once. This rearrangement joins TRBV4-1 to TRBJ2-6, with D possibly TRBD1 on 6 matching bases. The V end lost 6 bases, the J end lost 0 bases, and 18 bases lay between the germline ends. Germline V gene sequence: CDR1 MGHRA, CDR2 YSYEKL. This CDR3 is built from 18 residues. The CDR3: CASSHLQQGHSGANVLTF. Written as DNA, the CDR3 is TGCGCCAGCAGTCATCTACAACAGGGACACTCTGGGGCCAACGTCCTGACTTTC.

This clone occurred once. J is TRBJ1-6 and V is TRBV27; 8 positions agree with TRBD1. The germline gives CDR1 MNHEY, CDR2 SMNVEV (reference sequence). The CDR3 extends over 17 amino acids. Trimming cost V 6 bases and J 9 bases; bases outside gene matches: 16. The CDR3 DNA sequence: TGTGCCAGCAGCAACCCATCGACAGGGGCTACTGGTTCACCCCTCCACTTT. Translated, it gives CASSNPSTGATGSPLHF.

The chain has TRBV29-1 and TRBJ2-1, with D tentatively TRBD1 or TRBD2 (7 bases each). The CDR3 has 15 residues. Germline V gives CDR1 SQVTM, CDR2 ANQGSEA. Trimming cost V 4 bases and J 8 bases, with 21 bases left between them. The CDR3 DNA follows: TGCAGCGTTGCAGGGGGGAGGGGGCAAACGGATGAGCAGTTCTTC. Translated: CSVAGGRGQTDEQFF.

This chain joins TRBV27 and TRBJ2-5, with TRBD1 identical over 10 bases. Matching the DNA end better, TRBJ2-7 makes the J call doubtful. The CDR3 length is 17 residues. Germline V CDR1 and CDR2: MNHEY, SMNVEV (reference sequence). The CDR3 nucleotides read TGTGCCAGCACCACGGCCGGGACAGGGGAATCAGCCTTCGAGCAGTACTTC. Encoded protein: CASTTAGTGESAFEQYF.

The chain joins TRBV4-3 to TRBJ2-7, with D unresolved. Trimming removed 1 base at V and 9 bases at J, with 19 bases between. The CDR3 totals 15 residues. CDR1 LGHNA and CDR2 YSLEER come from the germline V gene. CDR3 sequence (DNA): TGCGCCAGCAGCCAAGCGTTTTTCAATCAGCCTGGGCAGTACTTC. It is translated as CASSQAFFNQPGQYF.

The CDR3 region is CASSVESGHYGYTF. The CDR3 coding sequence is TGTGCCAGCAGCGTAGAATCGGGCCACTATGGCTACACCTTC. This chain links TRBV9 with TRBJ1-2; D remains unclear. CDR1 and CDR2 from the germline V gene are SGDLS and YYNGEE. Trimming cost V 0 bases and J 3 bases, with 9 bases left between them. This CDR3 comprises 14 residues.

V usage is TRBV5-1 and J usage is TRBJ1-5, with D possibly matching TRBD1 (5 bases). Per germline, CDR1 SGHRS and CDR2 YFSETQ. V dropped 4 bases and J dropped 5 bases, with 19 bases sitting between them. The CDR3 is made up of 16 amino acids. The CDR3 DNA sequence: TGCGCCAGCAGCCCACAAGGGGCCGAAGGGGATCAGCCCCAGCATTTT. It is translated as CASSPQGAEGDQPQHF.

The rearrangement uses TRBV5-1 and TRBJ1-2; 9 bases align to TRBD1. V lost 2 bases, J lost 8 bases, and 10 bases stayed unmatched. The CDR3 has 15 amino acids. The germline gives CDR1 SGHRS, CDR2 YFSETQ. This CDR3 is CASSFTGTGREGYTF. CDR3 in DNA: TGCGCCAGCAGCTTCACCGGGACAGGGAGAGAGGGCTACACCTTC.

The chain combines TRBV27 with TRBJ2-1; TRBD2 matches at 9 bases. Germline CDR1 MNHEY, CDR2 SMNVEV (reference sequence). The V and J ends lost 6 bases and 4 bases, in that order; junction bases with no gene match: 28. The CDR3 covers 22 residues. The CDR3 loop reads CASSPRRGSGSTSTIQYNEQFF. CDR3 bases: TGTGCCAGCAGCCCGCGAAGGGGTAGCGGGAGCACAAGTACGATCCAATACAATGAGCAGTTCTTC.

The rearrangement joins TRBV20-1 to TRBJ1-2, with D unresolved. Trimming pared 0 bases from V and 8 bases from J, leaving 4 bases between. Germline V gene lookup returns CDR1 DFQATT and CDR2 SNEGSKA (reference sequence). The CDR3 runs to 10 residues. This CDR3 reads CSAREDGYTF. CDR3 nucleotide sequence: TGCAGTGCTAGAGAGGACGGCTACACCTTC.

The rearrangement links TRBV4-1 to TRBJ1-5; tentative D call: TRBD1 (6 bases). The germline gives CDR1 MGHRA, CDR2 YSYEKL. The CDR3 consists of 21 residues. V lost 2 bases and J 2 bases, leaving 28 bases between the germline ends. The CDR3 region is CASSQPGQSEEPNSGNQPQHF. CDR3 in DNA: TGCGCCAGCAGCCAACCCGGACAGTCGGAAGAACCGAATTCGGGCAATCAGCCCCAGCATTTT.

This chain joins TRBV28 and TRBJ2-7, with D perhaps matching TRBD1 or TRBD2 (6 bases each). Germline V gene data show CDR1 as MDHEN and CDR2 as SYDVKM. The CDR3 length is 19 residues. The germline V and J ends were trimmed by 3 bases and 7 bases, with 31 bases remaining between them. The CDR3 protein is CASSFCWGLGRGRSQEQYF. The CDR3 region has the DNA TGTGCCAGCAGTTTCTGTTGGGGGCTTGGACGGGGGAGGAGCCAGGAGCAGTACTTC.